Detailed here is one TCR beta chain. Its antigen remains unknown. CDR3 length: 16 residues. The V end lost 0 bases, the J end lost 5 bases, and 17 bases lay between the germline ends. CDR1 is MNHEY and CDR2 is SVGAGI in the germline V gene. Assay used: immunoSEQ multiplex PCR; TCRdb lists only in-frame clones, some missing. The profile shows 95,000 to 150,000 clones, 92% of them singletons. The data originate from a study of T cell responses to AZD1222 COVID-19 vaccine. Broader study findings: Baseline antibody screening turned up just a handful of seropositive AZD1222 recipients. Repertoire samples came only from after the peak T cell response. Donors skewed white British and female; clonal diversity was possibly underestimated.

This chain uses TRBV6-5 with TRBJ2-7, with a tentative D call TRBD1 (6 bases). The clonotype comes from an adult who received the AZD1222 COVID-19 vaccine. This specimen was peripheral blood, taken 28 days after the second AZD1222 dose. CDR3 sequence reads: CASSYSGVQGPHEQYF. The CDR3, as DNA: TGTGCCAGCAGTTACTCAGGGGTTCAGGGGCCCCACGAGCAGTACTTC.